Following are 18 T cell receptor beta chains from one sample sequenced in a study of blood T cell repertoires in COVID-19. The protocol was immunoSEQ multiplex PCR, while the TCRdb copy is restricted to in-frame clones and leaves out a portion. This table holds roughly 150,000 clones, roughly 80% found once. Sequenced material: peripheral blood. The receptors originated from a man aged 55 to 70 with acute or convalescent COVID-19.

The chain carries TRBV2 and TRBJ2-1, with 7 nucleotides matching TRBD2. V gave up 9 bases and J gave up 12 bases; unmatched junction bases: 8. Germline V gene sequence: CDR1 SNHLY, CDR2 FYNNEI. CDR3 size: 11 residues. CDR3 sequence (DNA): TGTGCCAGTCGGACTAGTTGGGTGCAGTTCTTC. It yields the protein CASRTSWVQFF.

This CDR3 is CASSRGASSYEQYF. In nucleotides, the CDR3 is TGTGCCAGCAGCCGTGGGGCTAGCTCCTACGAGCAGTACTTC. This rearrangement joins TRBV11-2 to TRBJ2-7, with D possibly being TRBD1 (5 bases). V lost 5 bases and J 0 bases, leaving 11 bases between the germline ends. This CDR3 has 14 residues. CDR1 is SGHAT, CDR2 FQNNGV, per germline.

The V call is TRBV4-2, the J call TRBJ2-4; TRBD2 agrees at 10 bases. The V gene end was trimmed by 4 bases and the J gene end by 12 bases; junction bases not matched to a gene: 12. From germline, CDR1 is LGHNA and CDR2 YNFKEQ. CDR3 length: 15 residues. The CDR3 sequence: CASSLDGSSGSDQYF. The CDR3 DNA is TGTGCCAGCAGCCTCGACGGGTCTAGCGGGAGCGATCAGTACTTC.

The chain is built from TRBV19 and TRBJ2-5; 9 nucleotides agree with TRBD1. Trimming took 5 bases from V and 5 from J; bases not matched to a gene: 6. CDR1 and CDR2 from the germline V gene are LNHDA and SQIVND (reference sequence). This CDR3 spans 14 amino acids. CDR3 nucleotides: TGTGCCAGTAGTGCCGGGACAGGGACGGAGACCCAGTACTTC. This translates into CASSAGTGTETQYF.

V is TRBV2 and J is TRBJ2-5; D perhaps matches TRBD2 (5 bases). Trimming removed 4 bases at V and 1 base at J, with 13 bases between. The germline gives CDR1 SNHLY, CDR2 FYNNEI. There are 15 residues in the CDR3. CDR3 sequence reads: CASSAGFTAQETQYF. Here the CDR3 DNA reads TGTGCCAGCAGTGCGGGATTCACCGCCCAAGAGACCCAGTACTTC.

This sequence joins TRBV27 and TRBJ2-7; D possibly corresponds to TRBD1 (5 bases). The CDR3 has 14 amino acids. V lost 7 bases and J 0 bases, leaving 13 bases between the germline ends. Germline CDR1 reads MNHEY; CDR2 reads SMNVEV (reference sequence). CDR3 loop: CASTPDRVSYEQYF. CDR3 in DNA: TGTGCCAGCACCCCCGACAGAGTCTCCTACGAGCAGTACTTC.

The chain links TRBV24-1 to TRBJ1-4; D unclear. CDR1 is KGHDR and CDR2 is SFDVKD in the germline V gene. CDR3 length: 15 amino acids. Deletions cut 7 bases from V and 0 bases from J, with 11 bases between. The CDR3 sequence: CATRSPQATNEKLFF. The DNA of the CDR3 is TGTGCCACCAGATCCCCGCAGGCAACTAATGAAAAACTGTTTTTT.

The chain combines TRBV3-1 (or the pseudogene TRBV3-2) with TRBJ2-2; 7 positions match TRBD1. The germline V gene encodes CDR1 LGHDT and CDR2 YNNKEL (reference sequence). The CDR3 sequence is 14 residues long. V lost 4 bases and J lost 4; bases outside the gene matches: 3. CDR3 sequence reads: CASSPDRATGELFF. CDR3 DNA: TGTGCCAGCAGCCCCGACAGGGCCACCGGGGAGCTGTTTTTT.

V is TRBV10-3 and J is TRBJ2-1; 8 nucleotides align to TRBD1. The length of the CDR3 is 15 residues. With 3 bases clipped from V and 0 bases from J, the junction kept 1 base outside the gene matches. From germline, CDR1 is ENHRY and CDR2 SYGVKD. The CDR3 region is CAISEDRGSYNEQFF. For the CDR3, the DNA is TGTGCCATCAGTGAAGACAGGGGCTCCTACAATGAGCAGTTCTTC.

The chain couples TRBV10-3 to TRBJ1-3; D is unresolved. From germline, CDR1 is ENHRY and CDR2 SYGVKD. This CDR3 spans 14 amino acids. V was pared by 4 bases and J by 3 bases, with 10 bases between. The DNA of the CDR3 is TGTGCCATCAGTGGAGATCCGTTTGGAAACACCATATATTTT. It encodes CAISGDPFGNTIYF.

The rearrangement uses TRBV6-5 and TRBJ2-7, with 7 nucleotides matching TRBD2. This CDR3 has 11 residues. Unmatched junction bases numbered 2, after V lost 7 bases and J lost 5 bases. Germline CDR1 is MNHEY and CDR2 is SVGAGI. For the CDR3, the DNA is TGTGCCAGCACGGGGGGTAACGAGCAGTACTTC. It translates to CASTGGNEQYF.

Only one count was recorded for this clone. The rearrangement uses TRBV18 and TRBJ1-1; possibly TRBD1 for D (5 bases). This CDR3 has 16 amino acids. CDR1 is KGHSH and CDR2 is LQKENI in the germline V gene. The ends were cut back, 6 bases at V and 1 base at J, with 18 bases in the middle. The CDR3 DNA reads TGTGCCAGCTCCCCGAAGCGGGGGATAGAGAACACTGAAGCTTTCTTT. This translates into CASSPKRGIENTEAFF.

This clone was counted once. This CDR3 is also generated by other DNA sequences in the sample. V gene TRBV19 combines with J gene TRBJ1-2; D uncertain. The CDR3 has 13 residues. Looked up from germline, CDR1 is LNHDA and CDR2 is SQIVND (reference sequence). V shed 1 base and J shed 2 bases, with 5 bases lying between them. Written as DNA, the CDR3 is TGTGCCAGTAGTATAGGGGCAAACTATGGCTACACCTTC. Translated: CASSIGANYGYTF.

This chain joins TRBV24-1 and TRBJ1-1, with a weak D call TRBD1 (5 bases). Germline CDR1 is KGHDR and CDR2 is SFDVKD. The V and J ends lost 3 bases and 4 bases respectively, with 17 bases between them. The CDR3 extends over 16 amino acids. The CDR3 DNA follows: TGTGCCACCAGTGATGGTGGGGCAGGGTCGGGCACTGAAGCTTTCTTT. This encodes CATSDGGAGSGTEAFF.

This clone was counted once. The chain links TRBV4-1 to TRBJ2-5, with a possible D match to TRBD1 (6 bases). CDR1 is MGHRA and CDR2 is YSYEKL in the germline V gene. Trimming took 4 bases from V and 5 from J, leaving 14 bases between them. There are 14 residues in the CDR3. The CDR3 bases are TGCGCCAGCAGCCTTACAGGGATTTCTGAGACCCAGTACTTC. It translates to CASSLTGISETQYF.

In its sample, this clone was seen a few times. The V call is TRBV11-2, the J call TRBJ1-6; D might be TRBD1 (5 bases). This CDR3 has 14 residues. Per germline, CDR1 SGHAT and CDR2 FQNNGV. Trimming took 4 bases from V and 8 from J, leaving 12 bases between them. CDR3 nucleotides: TGTGCCAGCAGCTCGTTGCAGGGCTATTCACCCCTCCACTTT. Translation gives CASSSLQGYSPLHF.

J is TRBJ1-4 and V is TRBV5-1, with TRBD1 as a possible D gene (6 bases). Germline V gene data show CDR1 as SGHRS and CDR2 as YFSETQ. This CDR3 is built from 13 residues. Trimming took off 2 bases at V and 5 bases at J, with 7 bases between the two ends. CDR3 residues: CASSFTGNEKLFF. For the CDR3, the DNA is TGCGCCAGCAGCTTTACAGGGAATGAAAAACTGTTTTTT.

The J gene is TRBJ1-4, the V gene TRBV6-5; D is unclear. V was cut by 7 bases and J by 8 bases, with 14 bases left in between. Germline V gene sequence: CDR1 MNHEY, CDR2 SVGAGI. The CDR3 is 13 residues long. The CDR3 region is CASKESPVEKLFF. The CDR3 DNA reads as TGTGCCAGCAAGGAGTCTCCTGTGGAAAAACTGTTTTTT.